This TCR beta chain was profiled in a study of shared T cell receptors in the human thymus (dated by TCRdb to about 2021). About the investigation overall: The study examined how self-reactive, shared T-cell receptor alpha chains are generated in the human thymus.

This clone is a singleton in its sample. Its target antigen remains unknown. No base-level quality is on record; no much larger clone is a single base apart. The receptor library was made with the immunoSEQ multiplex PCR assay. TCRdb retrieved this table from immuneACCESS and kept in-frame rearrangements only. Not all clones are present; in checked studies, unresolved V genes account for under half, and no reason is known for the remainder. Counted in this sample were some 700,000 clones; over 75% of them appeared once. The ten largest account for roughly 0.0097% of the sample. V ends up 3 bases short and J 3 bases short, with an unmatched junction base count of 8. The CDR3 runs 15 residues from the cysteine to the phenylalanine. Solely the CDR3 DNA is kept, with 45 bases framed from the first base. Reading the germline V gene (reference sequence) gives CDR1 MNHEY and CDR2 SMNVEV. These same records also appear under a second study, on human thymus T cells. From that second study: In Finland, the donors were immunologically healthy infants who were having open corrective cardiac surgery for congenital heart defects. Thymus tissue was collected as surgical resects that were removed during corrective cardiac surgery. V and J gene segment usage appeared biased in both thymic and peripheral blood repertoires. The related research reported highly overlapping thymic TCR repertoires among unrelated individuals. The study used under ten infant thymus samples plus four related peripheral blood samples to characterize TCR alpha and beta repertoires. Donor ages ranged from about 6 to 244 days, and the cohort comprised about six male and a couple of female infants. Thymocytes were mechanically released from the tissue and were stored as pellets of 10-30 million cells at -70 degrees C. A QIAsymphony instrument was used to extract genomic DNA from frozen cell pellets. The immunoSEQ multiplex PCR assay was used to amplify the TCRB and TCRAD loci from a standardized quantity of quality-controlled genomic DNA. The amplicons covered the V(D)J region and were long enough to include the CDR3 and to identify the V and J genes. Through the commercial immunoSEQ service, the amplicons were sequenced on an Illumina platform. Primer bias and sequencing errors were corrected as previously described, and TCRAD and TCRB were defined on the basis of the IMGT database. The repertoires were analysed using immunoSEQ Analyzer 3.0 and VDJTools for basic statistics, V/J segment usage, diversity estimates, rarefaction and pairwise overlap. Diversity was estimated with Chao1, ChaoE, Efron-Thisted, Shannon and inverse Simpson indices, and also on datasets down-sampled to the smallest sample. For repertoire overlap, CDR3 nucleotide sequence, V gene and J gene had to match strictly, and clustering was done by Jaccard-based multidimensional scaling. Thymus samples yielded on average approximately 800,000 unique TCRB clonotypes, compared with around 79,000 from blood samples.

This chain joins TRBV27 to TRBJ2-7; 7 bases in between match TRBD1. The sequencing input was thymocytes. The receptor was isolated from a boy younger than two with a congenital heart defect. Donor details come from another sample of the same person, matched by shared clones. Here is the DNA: TGTGCCAGCAGTTTGACAGCCGGGACAGACTACGAGCAGTACTTC. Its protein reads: CASSLTAGTDYEQYF.